Listed here are 17 T cell receptor beta chains from one sample, sequenced in a study of blood T cells in healthy people across ages. With a J-beta primer mix and a sample-barcoded 5' primer, a second PCR ran 7 to 11 cycles. TCRdb redid the calling of the 5' RACE reads with MiXCR, one entry per CDR3 protein. Here the sample spans about 650,000 distinct CDR3 sequences, roughly half being singletons. Material: blood. The source of these receptors is a woman of 80 years or more in good health.

The rearrangement joins TRBV12-3 or TRBV12-4 to TRBJ1-6; no clear D. This CDR3 comprises 13 residues. V was cut by 6 bases and J by 7 bases, with 10 bases left in between. The CDR3 loop reads CASSPARNSPLHF. Written as DNA, the CDR3 is TGTGCCAGCAGCCCGGCCAGAAATTCACCCCTCCACTTT.

The gene calls are TRBV12-3 or TRBV12-4 and TRBJ1-2, with D uncertain. The germline V and J ends were trimmed by 0 bases and 6 bases, with 8 bases remaining between them. CDR3 length: 13 amino acids. The DNA of the CDR3 is TGTGCCAGCAGTTTAGCGGTGGGAAATGGCTACACCTTC. Amino acid sequence: CASSLAVGNGYTF.

This chain connects TRBV20-1 to TRBJ2-3; 8 bases fit TRBD1. CDR3 length: 16 residues. Trimming cost V 5 bases and J 4 bases; bases outside gene matches: 14. In germline, CDR1 is DFQATT, CDR2 SNEGSKA (reference sequence). CDR3 protein: CSAPSWGRGRADTQYF. CDR3 bases: TGCAGTGCTCCTTCGTGGGGCAGGGGGCGGGCAGATACGCAGTATTTT.

The chain is built from TRBV6-6 and TRBJ1-5; D remains unclear. The CDR3 has 13 amino acids. The V gene lost 5 bases and the J gene lost 4 bases, with 9 bases spanning the gap. Germline CDR1 is MNHNY and CDR2 is SVGAGI (reference sequence). The CDR3 protein is CASSNGVNQPQHF. The CDR3, as DNA: TGTGCCAGCAGTAACGGGGTGAATCAGCCCCAGCATTTT.

The chain combines TRBV11-2 with TRBJ2-1; weak D call: TRBD2 (6 bases). The length of the CDR3 is 14 residues. Germline V gene sequence: CDR1 SGHAT, CDR2 FQNNGV. The V end was cut by 3 bases, the J end by 5 bases, with 11 bases between. This chain's CDR3 is CASSLAGKNNEQFF. CDR3 nucleotides: TGTGCCAGCAGCTTGGCGGGAAAAAACAATGAGCAGTTCTTC.

The chain employs TRBV12-3 or TRBV12-4 and TRBJ1-4; D may be TRBD1 (6 bases). The CDR3 has 11 amino acids. Trimming cost V 5 bases and J 14 bases, with 12 bases left between them. The CDR3 loop reads CASSTTGRLFF. In DNA form, the CDR3 reads TGTGCCAGCAGTACCACAGGGAGGCTGTTTTTT.

The chain has TRBV5-1 and TRBJ2-1; D assignment may be TRBD1 or TRBD2 (5 bases each). Trimming took 4 bases from V and 8 from J, leaving 19 bases between them. Germline V gives CDR1 SGHRS, CDR2 YFSETQ. The CDR3 is 15 residues long. This CDR3 is CASSPGQGVVHEQFF. In nucleotides, the CDR3 is TGCGCCAGCAGCCCTGGTCAGGGAGTCGTACATGAGCAGTTCTTC.

The genes are TRBV18 and TRBJ1-1, with D hard to call. This CDR3 is 13 amino acids long. CDR1 KGHSH and CDR2 LQKENI come from the germline V gene. V lost 8 bases to trimming and J lost 3 bases, with 13 bases between them. CDR3 in amino acids: CASQLGSDTEAFF. The CDR3 DNA sequence: TGTGCCAGCCAACTGGGATCGGACACTGAAGCTTTCTTT.

This chain uses TRBV28 with TRBJ2-3, with 9 bases matching TRBD2. This CDR3 is 14 amino acids long. The J segment lost 7 bases and the V segment lost 5 bases, leaving 7 bases of the junction unmatched. The germline V gene has CDR1 MDHEN and CDR2 SYDVKM. The chain's CDR3 is CASSPGLASNTQYF. CDR3 DNA: TGTGCCAGCAGTCCGGGACTAGCCTCAAATACGCAGTATTTT.

The V gene is TRBV6-5, the J gene TRBJ2-5; D is perhaps TRBD1 (6 bases). The J call may be incorrect, as the DNA end agrees better with TRBJ2-7. The CDR3 is 13 residues long. The germline CDR1 and CDR2 sequences are MNHEY and SVGAGI. This CDR3 reads CASRTDSPYEQYF. The CDR3 nucleotides read TGTGCCAGCAGAACGGACAGTCCCTACGAGCAGTACTTC.

This clonotype was seen more than once but under ten times. This chain links TRBV20-1 with TRBJ1-4; TRBD1 aligns across 9 bases. The J segment lost 8 bases and the V segment lost 1 base, leaving 5 bases of the junction unmatched. CDR3 length: 14 residues. Per the germline V gene, CDR1 is DFQATT and CDR2 is SNEGSKA (reference sequence). CDR3 nucleotides: TGCAGTGCTAGAGGCGGGACAGGGTGGGAAAAACTGTTTTTT. It specifies CSARGGTGWEKLFF.

This clonotype was seen a handful of times. The chain joins TRBV28 to TRBJ1-1; perhaps TRBD1 as D (5 bases). With 6 bases removed from V and 11 bases from J, the gap between germline ends came to 22 bases. The CDR3 has 14 residues. The germline V gene encodes CDR1 MDHEN and CDR2 SYDVKM. CDR3 nucleotides: TGTGCCAGCAGACCCACAACCTCCAATGGGGCCGCTTTCTTT. Residues: CASRPTTSNGAAFF.

Comment on this clonotype: A junction boundary mismatches the germline segment, possibly from a read error. V is TRBV6-1 and J is TRBJ2-1; maybe TRBD1 (5 bases). The CDR3 runs 15 residues. Germline V gene sequence: CDR1 MNHNS, CDR2 SASEGT. In DNA, the CDR3 is TGTGCCTGCAGTGAAAATGGGGCAAGGGGCCATGAGCAGTTCTTC. Translated, it gives CACSENGARGHEQFF.

This clonotype was recorded many times. The chain recombines TRBV29-1 with TRBJ2-3; D is ambiguous. The CDR3 is 16 residues long. Germline V CDR1 and CDR2: SQVTM, ANQGSEA. Trimming took off 6 bases at V and 4 bases at J, with 23 bases between the two ends. The CDR3 sequence is CSVSSVGSRWPDTQYF. The CDR3 bases are TGCAGCGTGTCCTCCGTGGGATCCCGCTGGCCAGATACGCAGTATTTT.

The chain recombines TRBV4-3 with TRBJ2-4; no firm D call. The CDR3 has 17 amino acids. Looked up from germline, CDR1 is LGHNA and CDR2 is YSLEER. Trimming left V 2 bases short and J 0 bases short, with 14 bases between. In DNA form, the CDR3 reads TGCGCCAGCAGCCAAACGGACGGGCTATTAGCCAAAAACATTCAGTACTTC. Its protein is CASSQTDGLLAKNIQYF.

This clonotype was found a few times. CDR3 sequence (DNA): TGTGCCAGCAGTGATAAGGACAGGGTTGCTCAGCCCCAGCATTTT. It specifies CASSDKDRVAQPQHF. The V gene is TRBV2, the J gene TRBJ1-5, with 8 bases that match TRBD1. The V gene end was trimmed by 3 bases and the J gene end by 6 bases; junction bases not matched to a gene: 7. Germline V gene sequence: CDR1 SNHLY, CDR2 FYNNEI. CDR3 length: 15 amino acids.

V and J are TRBV9 and TRBJ2-4; D is undetermined. The end of the DNA fits TRBJ2-5 better, so the J call may be wrong. This CDR3 comprises 13 residues. Germline V gives CDR1 SGDLS, CDR2 YYNGEE. CDR3 loop: CASSVDPGETQYF. CDR3 DNA sequence: TGTGCCAGCAGCGTTGATCCCGGCGAGACCCAGTACTTC.